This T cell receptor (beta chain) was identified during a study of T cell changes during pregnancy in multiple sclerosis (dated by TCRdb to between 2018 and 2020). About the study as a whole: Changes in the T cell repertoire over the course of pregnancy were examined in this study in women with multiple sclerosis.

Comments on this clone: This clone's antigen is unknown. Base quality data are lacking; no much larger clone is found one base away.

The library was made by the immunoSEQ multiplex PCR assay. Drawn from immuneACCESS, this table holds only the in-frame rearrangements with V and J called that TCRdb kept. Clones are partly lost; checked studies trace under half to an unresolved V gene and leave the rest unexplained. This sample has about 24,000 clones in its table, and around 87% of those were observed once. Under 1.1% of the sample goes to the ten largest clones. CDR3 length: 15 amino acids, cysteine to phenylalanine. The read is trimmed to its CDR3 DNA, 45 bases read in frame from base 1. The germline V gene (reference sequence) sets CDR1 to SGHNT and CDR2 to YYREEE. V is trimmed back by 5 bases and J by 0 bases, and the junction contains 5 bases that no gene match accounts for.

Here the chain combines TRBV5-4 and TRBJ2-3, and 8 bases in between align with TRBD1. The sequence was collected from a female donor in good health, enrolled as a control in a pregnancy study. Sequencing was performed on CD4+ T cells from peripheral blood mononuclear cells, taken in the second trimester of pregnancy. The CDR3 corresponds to CASSFRGLSTDTQYF. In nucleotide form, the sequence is TGTGCCAGCAGTTTCAGGGGGCTGAGCACAGATACGCAGTATTTT.